This TCR beta chain was documented in a study of T-cell reconstitution after alpha-beta-depleted transplantation in children. General study findings and limits: Most T-cell counts and diversity one year after the transplant came from T cells that were newly produced.

Unique molecular identifiers were incorporated into the prepared TCRbeta library. TCRdb recomputed calls from the PCR reads with MiXCR, one row per CDR3 protein. The table includes around 500,000 distinct CDR3 sequences, roughly 23% detected once. Of note for this clonotype: Its antigen is as yet unknown.

The source of this sequence is a boy under two years old who had a stem cell transplant for acute myeloid leukemia, so the T cells may come from the graft donor. The specimen comprised PBMCs, mostly from graft donor cells, sampled 360 days after TCRalphabeta/CD19-depleted stem cell transplant.

CDR3 sequence (DNA): TGTGCCAGCGGACTAGGTGGGACGGGGCAAGAGACCCAGTACTTC. Translated, it gives CASGLGGTGQETQYF. The chain links TRBV7-6 to TRBJ2-5; TRBD2 aligns across 7 bases. Germline V CDR1 and CDR2: SGHVS, FNYEAQ. CDR3 size: 15 residues. J gave up 2 bases and V 8 bases, and 11 bases lay outside the gene matches.